This T cell receptor beta chain was identified in a study of blood T cell repertoires in COVID-19. Study summary: There were acute and convalescent COVID-19 samples, and they came from the United States, Italy and Spain. T cells, B-cell-depleted T cells, or PBMCs provided the cDNA or gDNA that served as material.

Germline CDR1 reads SGHRS; CDR2 reads YFSETQ. Trimming took off 6 bases at V and 7 bases at J, with 22 bases between the two ends. CDR3 length: 15 amino acids. In the original workflow: Nucleated cell number was recorded as an estimate derived from reference gene primer amplification. Clones were sequenced by immunoSEQ multiplex PCR, and TCRdb holds only the in-frame ones, with some missing. V and J calls plus clone size are reproduced from that table; the DNA served to infer D and trimming. The data show around 200,000 clones, around 80% seen once. The chain combines TRBV5-1 with TRBJ2-5, with a tentative D call TRBD1 (7 bases). Sequencing was done on a sample of peripheral blood. The sequence derives from an elderly woman with active or convalescent COVID-19. CDR3 in amino acids: CASTRGTTPGGTQYF. The CDR3 bases are TGCGCCAGCACCCGCGGGACAACTCCAGGGGGGACCCAGTACTTC.